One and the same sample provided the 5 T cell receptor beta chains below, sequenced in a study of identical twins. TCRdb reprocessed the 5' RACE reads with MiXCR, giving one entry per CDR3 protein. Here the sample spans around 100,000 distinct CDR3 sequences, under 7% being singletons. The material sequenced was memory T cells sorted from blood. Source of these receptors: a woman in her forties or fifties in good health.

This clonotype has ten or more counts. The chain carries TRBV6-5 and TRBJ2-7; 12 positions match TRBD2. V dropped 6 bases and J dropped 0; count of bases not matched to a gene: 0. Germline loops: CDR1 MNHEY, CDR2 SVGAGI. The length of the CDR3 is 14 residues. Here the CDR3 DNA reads TGTGCCAGCAGGACTAGCGGGAGCTCCTACGAGCAGTACGTC. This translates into CASRTSGSSYEQYV.

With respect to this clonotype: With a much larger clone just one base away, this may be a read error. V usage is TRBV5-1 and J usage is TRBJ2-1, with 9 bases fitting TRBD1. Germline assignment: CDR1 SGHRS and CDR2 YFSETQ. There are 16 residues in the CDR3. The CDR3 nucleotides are TGCGCCAGCAGCTTACAGGGGACAGGGCTAAACAATGAGCCGTTCTTC. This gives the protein CASSLQGTGLNNEPFF.

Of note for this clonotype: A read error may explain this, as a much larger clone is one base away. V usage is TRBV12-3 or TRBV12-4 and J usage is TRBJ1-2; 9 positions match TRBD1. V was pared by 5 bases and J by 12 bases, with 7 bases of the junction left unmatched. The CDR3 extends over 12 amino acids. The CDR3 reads CASSVTGGGDTF. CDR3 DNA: TGTGCCAGCAGTGTGACAGGGGGAGGCGACACCTTC.

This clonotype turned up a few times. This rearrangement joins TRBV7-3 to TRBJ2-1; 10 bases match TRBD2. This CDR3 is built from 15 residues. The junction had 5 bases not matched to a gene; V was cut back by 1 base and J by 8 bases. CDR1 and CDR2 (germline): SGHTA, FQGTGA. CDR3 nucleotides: TGTGCCAGCAGCTTAATTGGGACTAGCGTCGATGAGCAGTTCTTC. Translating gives CASSLIGTSVDEQFF.

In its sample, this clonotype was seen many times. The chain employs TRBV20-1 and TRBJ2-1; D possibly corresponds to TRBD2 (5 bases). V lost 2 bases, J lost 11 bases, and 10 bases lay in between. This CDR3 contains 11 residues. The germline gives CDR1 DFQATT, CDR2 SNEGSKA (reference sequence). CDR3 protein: CSARIGEKQFF. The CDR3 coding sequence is TGCAGTGCTAGAATCGGGGAGAAGCAGTTCTTC.